This TCR beta chain appears in the sequencing data of a study of cytomegalovirus exposure and HLA in healthy donors. This clone was observed a handful of times. PCR amplification relied on 60 Vbeta primers (plus 13 Jbeta primers). Assay: immunoSEQ multiplex PCR; the TCRdb copy retains only in-frame clones and omits some. The repertoire holds more than 90,000 clones, with around 77% as singletons. The germline V gene encodes CDR1 KGHSH and CDR2 LQKENI. Unmatched junction bases numbered 6, after V lost 1 base and J lost 6 bases. CDR3 length: 14 amino acids. The TCR was taken from a man aged 50 to 59 in good health and CMV-seropositive. The sample consisted of PBMCs. The chain carries TRBV18 and TRBJ2-7, with 7 positions matching TRBD1. The CDR3 loop is CASSPQGAGGEQYF. DNA of the CDR3: TGTGCCAGCTCACCACAGGGGGCGGGCGGCGAGCAGTACTTC. Filled out from reference TRBV18 and TRBJ2-7, the complete variable domain reads NAGVMQNPRHLVRRRGQEARLRCSPMKGHSHVYWYRQLPEEGLKFMVYLQKENIIDESGMPKERFSAEFPKEGPSILRIQQVVRGDSAAYFCASSPQGAGGEQYFGPGTRLTVT.